Listed below are T cell receptor beta chains from one sample, sequenced in a study of T cells in Graves' hyperthyroidism and ophthalmopathy. A single record per CDR3 protein comes from TCRdb applying MiXCR to the multiplex PCR reads. The sample has approximately 720,000 distinct CDR3 sequences, 15% to 20% seen once. Sequenced material: blood. The source is a woman aged 45 to 65 with Graves' hyperthyroidism that later progressed to Graves' ophthalmopathy. Both conserved end residues are part of each CDR3. A D gene is named only where the DNA matches it firmly. Clone sizes are given selectively: once, few, many, or a class where the clone is expanded.

V gene	J gene	D gene	clone size	CDR3 protein	CDR3 DNA
TRBV5-1	TRBJ1-1	NA	many	CASSHTTNTEAFF	TGCGCCAGCAGCCACACTACGAACACTGAAGCTTTCTTT
TRBV12-3/TRBV12-4	TRBJ2-3	TRBD2	many	CASSSTSGTTDTQYF	TGTGCCAGCAGCTCCACTAGCGGAACCACAGATACGCAGTATTTT
TRBV20-1	TRBJ1-6	NA	many	CSARVVTGRDSPLHF	TGCAGTGCTAGAGTCGTAACAGGGCGGGATTCACCCCTCCACTTT
TRBV30	TRBJ2-2	NA	many	CAWRGYFTGELFF	TGTGCCTGGAGAGGGTACTTCACCGGGGAGCTGTTTTTT
TRBV12-3/TRBV12-4	TRBJ1-3	NA	NA	CATQEGAISGNTIYF	TGTGCCACCCAAGAGGGCGCAATCTCTGGAAACACCATATATTTT
TRBV7-9	TRBJ1-2	NA	many	CASSSTRLRGIYGYTF	TGTGCCAGCAGCTCCACGCGACTCAGGGGTATCTATGGCTACACCTTC
TRBV9	TRBJ2-7	TRBD2	few	CASSPRETGGLYEQYF	TGTGCCAGCAGCCCCCGGGAGACGGGGGGTCTCTACGAGCAGTACTTC
TRBV10-3	TRBJ1-1	TRBD1	many	CAITRTGNTEAFF	TGTGCCATCACTCGGACAGGGAACACTGAAGCTTTCTTT
TRBV20-1	TRBJ1-2	NA	many	CSARESALIQGYTF	TGCAGTGCTAGAGAGTCGGCTCTAATCCAAGGCTACACCTTC
TRBV20-1	TRBJ2-5	TRBD2	NA	CSALAGAQETQYF	TGCAGTGCGCTAGCGGGGGCCCAAGAGACCCAGTACTTC
TRBV29-1	TRBJ1-1	NA	few	CSVVGRQNTEAFF	TGCAGCGTAGTAGGTCGGCAGAACACTGAAGCTTTCTTT
TRBV12-3/TRBV12-4	TRBJ2-7	TRBD1	many	CACRTGDRPTYEQYF	TGTGCCTGCAGAACGGGGGACAGGCCCACCTACGAGCAGTACTTC
TRBV5-4	TRBJ1-1	TRBD1	NA	CASSYTGVTEAFF	TGTGCCAGCAGCTATACAGGGGTCACTGAAGCTTTCTTT
TRBV27	TRBJ2-2	TRBD1	NA	CASTKGGGTGAPGELFF	TGTGCCAGCACCAAAGGGGGGGGGACAGGGGCTCCCGGGGAGCTGTTTTTT
TRBV20-1	TRBJ2-5	NA	many	CSAGLEGRETQYF	TGCAGTGCTGGCCTGGAAGGGAGAGAGACCCAGTACTTC
TRBV27	TRBJ2-3	TRBD2	NA	CASMTSPDTQYF	TGTGCCAGCATGACTAGCCCAGATACGCAGTATTTT
TRBV13	TRBJ2-2	NA	few	CASSLSAGTPGELFF	TGTGCCAGCAGCTTAAGCGCGGGGACCCCCGGGGAGCTGTTTTTT
TRBV29-1	TRBJ2-1	TRBD1	few	CSVDGSGTGHSNEQFF	TGCAGCGTTGATGGGTCCGGGACAGGGCATTCCAATGAGCAGTTCTTC
TRBV29-1	TRBJ1-2	TRBD1	NA	CSTLTGGIYGYTF	TGCAGCACGCTGACAGGGGGCATCTATGGCTACACCTTC
TRBV2	TRBJ1-2	NA	many	CASSRELGGNYGYTF	TGTGCCAGCAGTCGAGAGCTTGGGGGTAACTATGGCTACACCTTC
TRBV5-1	TRBJ2-1	NA	many	CASSLVSGNEQFF	TGCGCCAGCAGCTTGGTTAGTGGCAATGAGCAGTTCTTC
TRBV25-1	TRBJ2-1	NA	NA	CASSERGVIGGIEQFF	TGTGCCAGCAGTGAAAGAGGGGTCATTGGGGGCATTGAGCAGTTCTTC
TRBV4-1	TRBJ1-1	NA	few	CASSQGPGLLNTEAFF	TGCGCCAGCAGCCAAGGTCCGGGGTTGTTGAACACTGAAGCTTTCTTT
TRBV9	TRBJ1-2	NA	few	CANSLNRASYGYTF	TGTGCCAACAGCCTCAACCGGGCCTCCTATGGCTACACCTTC
TRBV4-1	TRBJ1-5	NA	few	CASSYRDTFNQPQHF	TGCGCCAGCAGCTACCGGGACACTTTCAATCAGCCCCAGCATTTT
TRBV7-8	TRBJ2-1	TRBD2	NA	CASSPTSGGLNEQFF	TGTGCCAGCAGCCCGACTAGCGGGGGGTTGAATGAGCAGTTCTTC
TRBV6-5	TRBJ2-5	NA	NA	CASSSFLRDQETQYF	TGTGCCAGCAGTTCTTTCCTCCGGGACCAGGAGACCCAGTACTTC
TRBV7-9	TRBJ2-7	NA	few	CASSPLFRYEQYF	TGTGCCAGCAGCCCACTATTTCGCTACGAGCAGTACTTC
TRBV5-4	TRBJ2-7	NA	many	CASSGGLPPYEQYF	TGTGCCAGCAGTGGGGGACTTCCTCCCTACGAGCAGTACTTC
TRBV24-1	TRBJ1-5	TRBD1	few	CATQGQGLSNQPQHF	TGTGCCACCCAGGGACAGGGACTTAGCAATCAGCCCCAGCATTTT
TRBV6-1	TRBJ2-3	NA	NA	CASTRLQSTDTQYF	TGTGCCAGCACCCGACTTCAAAGCACAGATACGCAGTATTTT
TRBV2	TRBJ1-1	NA	many	CASSEGQAGTEAFF	TGTGCCAGCAGTGAAGGGCAGGCGGGCACTGAAGCTTTCTTT
TRBV6-1	TRBJ2-3	TRBD2	NA	CASLGRGAGGPDTQYF	TGTGCCAGCTTGGGCCGCGGAGCGGGGGGGCCGGATACGCAGTATTTT
TRBV6-2/TRBV6-3	TRBJ1-1	NA	NA	CASSYSSTNTEAFF	TGTGCCAGCAGTTACTCGTCCACGAACACTGAAGCTTTCTTT
TRBV20-1	TRBJ2-2	NA	many	CSARDLGAANTGELFF	TGCAGTGCTAGAGATTTGGGGGCAGCGAACACCGGGGAGCTGTTTTTT
TRBV7-2	TRBJ1-2	NA	NA	CASSPPGRTRPAGYTF	TGTGCCAGCAGCCCCCCCGGCAGGACTCGGCCGGCTGGCTACACCTTC
TRBV5-1	TRBJ2-2	NA	NA	CASSLYRATGELFF	TGCGCCAGCAGCTTGTACAGGGCCACCGGGGAGCTGTTTTTT
TRBV7-8	TRBJ1-6	NA	NA	CASSLERKNSPLHF	TGTGCCAGCAGCTTAGAACGGAAAAATTCACCCCTCCACTTT
TRBV6-1	TRBJ1-2	NA	many	CASSPERGAYGYTF	TGTGCCAGCAGCCCTGAAAGGGGCGCGTATGGCTACACCTTC
TRBV2	TRBJ2-5	TRBD2	NA	CARGTSGEETQYF	TGTGCCAGGGGGACTAGCGGAGAAGAGACCCAGTACTTC
TRBV6-1	TRBJ1-1	TRBD1	many	CASRSRTGVTEAFF	TGTGCCAGCAGGTCACGGACAGGGGTTACTGAAGCTTTCTTT
TRBV4-1	TRBJ2-1	TRBD1	few	CASRTGDIYNEQFF	TGCGCCAGCAGGACAGGGGACATCTACAATGAGCAGTTCTTC
TRBV7-6	TRBJ2-7	TRBD1	NA	CASSQGTGYYEQYF	TGTGCCAGCAGCCAAGGGACAGGATACTACGAGCAGTACTTC
TRBV18	TRBJ1-1	NA	many	CASSPGDRVTGNTEAFF	TGTGCCAGCTCACCAGGGGATCGGGTTACAGGGAACACTGAAGCTTTCTTT
TRBV9	TRBJ1-1	TRBD1	NA	CASSVAPGGGTEAFF	TGTGCCAGCAGCGTAGCGCCAGGGGGGGGGACTGAAGCTTTCTTT
TRBV20-1	TRBJ1-1	NA	many	CRLFTGTRNTEAFF	TGCAGGCTCTTTACAGGGACTAGGAACACTGAAGCTTTCTTT
TRBV20-1	TRBJ2-5	NA	many	CSARGGPYQETQYF	TGCAGTGCTAGAGGGGGCCCGTACCAAGAGACCCAGTACTTC
TRBV6-4	TRBJ1-2	NA	NA	CATAPTPPGTSNYGYTF	TGTGCCACCGCTCCTACTCCTCCTGGAACCTCTAACTATGGCTACACCTTC
TRBV30	TRBJ2-3	NA	many	CAWSEGWHTQYF	TGTGCCTGGAGTGAGGGCTGGCATACGCAGTATTTT
TRBV6-1	TRBJ1-5	NA	many	CASSEARGSNQPQHF	TGTGCCAGCAGTGAGGCAAGGGGAAGCAATCAGCCCCAGCATTTT
TRBV5-1	TRBJ2-5	TRBD1	few	CASSSRQGRVETQYF	TGCGCCAGCAGCTCTAGACAGGGGAGAGTAGAGACCCAGTACTTC